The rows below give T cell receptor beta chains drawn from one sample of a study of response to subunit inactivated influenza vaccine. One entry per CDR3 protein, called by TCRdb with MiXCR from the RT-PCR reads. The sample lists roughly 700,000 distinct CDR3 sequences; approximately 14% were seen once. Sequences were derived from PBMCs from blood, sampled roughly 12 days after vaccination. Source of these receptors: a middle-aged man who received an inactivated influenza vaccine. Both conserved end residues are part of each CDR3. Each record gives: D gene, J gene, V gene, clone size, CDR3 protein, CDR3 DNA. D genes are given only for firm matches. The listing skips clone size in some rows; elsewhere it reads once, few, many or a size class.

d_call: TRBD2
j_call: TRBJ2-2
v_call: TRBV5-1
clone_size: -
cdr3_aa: CASSLAPSGRAGELFF
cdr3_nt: TGCGCCAGCAGCTTGGCTCCTAGCGGGAGGGCCGGGGAGCTGTTTTTT

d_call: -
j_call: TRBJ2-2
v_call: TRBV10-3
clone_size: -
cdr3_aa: CAISVVGNTGELFF
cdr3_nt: TGTGCCATCAGTGTAGTTGGGAACACCGGGGAGCTGTTTTTT

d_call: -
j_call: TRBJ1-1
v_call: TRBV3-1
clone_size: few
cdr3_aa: CASSPLWGFDTEAFF
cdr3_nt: TGTGCCAGCAGCCCCCTCTGGGGTTTTGACACTGAAGCTTTCTTT

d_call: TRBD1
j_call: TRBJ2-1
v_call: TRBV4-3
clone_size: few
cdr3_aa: CASSQRALRTGRRNEQFF
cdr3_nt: TGCGCCAGCAGCCAACGCGCCCTTCGGACAGGGAGGAGAAATGAGCAGTTCTTC

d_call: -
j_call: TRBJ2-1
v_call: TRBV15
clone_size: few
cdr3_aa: CATHEGGSYNEQFF
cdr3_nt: TGTGCCACCCACGAGGGGGGGTCCTACAATGAGCAGTTCTTC

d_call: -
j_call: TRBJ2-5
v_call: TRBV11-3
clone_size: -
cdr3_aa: CASSPGPGMETQYF
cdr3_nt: TGTGCCAGCAGCCCGGGACCGGGGATGGAGACCCAGTACTTC

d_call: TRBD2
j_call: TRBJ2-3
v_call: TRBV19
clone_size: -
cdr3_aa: CASTRTGGRTDTQYF
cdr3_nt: TGTGCCAGTACTAGGACGGGAGGTCGCACAGATACGCAGTATTTT

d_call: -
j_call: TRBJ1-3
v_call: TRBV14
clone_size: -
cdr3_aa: CASSQQRRTIYF
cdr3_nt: TGTGCCAGCAGCCAACAAAGGAGGACCATATATTTT

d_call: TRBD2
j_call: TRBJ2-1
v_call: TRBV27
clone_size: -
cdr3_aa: CASEGLAGRGEQFF
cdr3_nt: TGTGCCAGTGAAGGACTAGCGGGAAGGGGTGAGCAGTTCTTC

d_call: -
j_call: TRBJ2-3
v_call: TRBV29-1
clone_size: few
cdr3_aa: CSVWWEAPRTDTQYF
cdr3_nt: TGCAGCGTTTGGTGGGAGGCACCCCGCACAGATACGCAGTATTTT